This passage covers 23 T cell receptor beta chains from one sample sequenced in a study of persistence of HIV-infected CD4 T cells. An overlapping HIV-1 Gag peptide pool stimulated these cells at 1 ug/peptide/mL. Sorted nonresponding memory CD4+ T cells were CD40L-negative, CD69-negative, CD45RO-high. Sequencing used immunoSEQ version 4 in survey mode. TCRdb's table, derived via immunoSEQ multiplex PCR, lists solely in-frame clones and lacks some. The table lists just under 65,000 clones, roughly 75% of them singletons, with more than 1.5% in the top ten. These receptors are not linked to any known antigen. This specimen consisted of CD4+ T cells sorted from PBMCs after 18-hour stimulation, obtained from a patient who received antiretroviral therapy. These receptors originate from an adult man with HIV who was CMV-seropositive.

The genes are TRBV24-1 and TRBJ2-1, with 9 bases matching TRBD2. CDR1 KGHDR and CDR2 SFDVKD come from the germline V gene. This CDR3 region has 15 residues. With V trimmed by 6 bases and J by 6 bases, 8 bases remained unmatched. CDR3 protein: CATSIRLAGPNEQFF. Here the CDR3 DNA reads TGTGCCACCAGTATACGGCTAGCGGGGCCCAATGAGCAGTTCTTC.

This chain uses TRBV5-1 with TRBJ1-2, with D possibly TRBD1 on 5 matching bases. Per the germline V gene, CDR1 is SGHRS and CDR2 is YFSETQ. The V gene lost 5 bases and the J gene lost 3 bases, with 17 bases spanning the gap. The CDR3 runs to 15 residues. The CDR3 DNA reads as TGCGCCAGCAGGGAACAGGATGGTCTTTACTATGGCTACACCTTC. This sequence encodes CASREQDGLYYGYTF.

In DNA, the CDR3 is TGCGCCAGCAGCTTGGACAACTCAGGCACAGATACGCAGTATTTT. Protein sequence: CASSLDNSGTDTQYF. The chain uses TRBV5-1 and TRBJ2-3, with no clear D. The V and J ends lost 0 bases and 1 base respectively, with 9 bases between them. The germline V gene encodes CDR1 SGHRS and CDR2 YFSETQ. CDR3 size: 15 residues.

The rearrangement joins TRBV4-1 to TRBJ2-7; possibly TRBD1 or TRBD2 for D (6 bases each). Germline-derived CDR1 and CDR2 are MGHRA and YSYEKL. V shed 0 bases and J shed 5 bases, with 17 bases lying between them. The CDR3 consists of 16 residues. CDR3 protein: CASSQDRGGRFDEQYF. The CDR3 DNA sequence: TGCGCCAGCAGCCAAGATCGAGGGGGGCGCTTCGACGAGCAGTACTTC.

For the CDR3, the DNA is TGCGCCAGCAGTGTTACAGGGGATAGCAATCAGCCCCAGCATTTT. As protein: CASSVTGDSNQPQHF. The chain uses TRBV10-2 and TRBJ1-5; 7 nucleotides line up with TRBD1. CDR1 and CDR2 (germline): WSHSY, SAAADI. After removal of 4 bases from V and 0 bases from J, the junction contained 3 bases not matched to a gene. This CDR3 spans 15 amino acids.

Relative to its sample, this clone is medium-sized. The chain employs TRBV2 and TRBJ1-1; D might be TRBD1 (5 bases). Per germline, CDR1 SNHLY and CDR2 FYNNEI. The CDR3 loop spans 14 amino acids. V lost 5 bases to trimming and J lost 4 bases, with 14 bases between them. The CDR3: CASSIQERGTEAFF. DNA for the CDR3: TGTGCCAGCAGTATACAGGAAAGGGGCACTGAAGCTTTCTTT.

The rearrangement links TRBV7-3 to TRBJ2-3; D possibly corresponds to TRBD1 (7 bases). Germline CDR1 and CDR2: SGHTA and FQGTGA. This CDR3 has 15 residues. V gave up 3 bases and J gave up 0 bases, with 10 bases separating them. Here the CDR3 reads CASSFQGGSTDTQYF. The CDR3 DNA follows: TGTGCCAGCAGCTTCCAGGGGGGAAGCACAGATACGCAGTATTTT.

The J gene is TRBJ1-2, the V gene TRBV19; weak D call: TRBD1 (6 bases). The V and J ends lost 8 bases and 3 bases respectively, with 16 bases between them. The CDR3 extends over 14 amino acids. Germline CDR1 and CDR2: LNHDA and SQIVND (reference sequence). CDR3 protein: CASGPQGEYYGYTF. For the CDR3, the DNA is TGTGCCAGTGGCCCACAGGGCGAATACTATGGCTACACCTTC.

The chain carries TRBV3-1 (or the pseudogene TRBV3-2) and TRBJ1-5, with 7 bases matching TRBD1. Germline V CDR1 and CDR2: LGHDT, YNNKEL (reference sequence). This CDR3 is 16 amino acids long. With V trimmed by 3 bases and J by 4 bases, 9 bases remained unmatched. The CDR3 DNA reads as TGTGCCAGCAGCCAGGCGACGGCAGGGGGTAATCAGCCCCAGCATTTT. The encoded protein is CASSQATAGGNQPQHF.

V is TRBV10-2 and J is TRBJ2-1, with 14 bases lining up with TRBD2. With 8 bases clipped from V and 0 bases from J, the junction kept 12 bases outside the gene matches. Germline lookup yields CDR1 WSHSY and CDR2 SAAADI. This CDR3 spans 19 amino acids. CDR3 sequence reads: CASSKGLAGAISSYNEQFF. Here the CDR3 DNA reads TGCGCCAGCTCAAAGGGACTAGCGGGGGCGATAAGCTCCTACAATGAGCAGTTCTTC.

The V gene is TRBV18, the J gene TRBJ2-5, with D tentatively TRBD2 (6 bases). The CDR3 runs to 15 residues. The germline V gene has CDR1 KGHSH and CDR2 LQKENI. Between the trimmed V and J ends, which lost 0 bases and 4 bases, there was a span of 12 bases. CDR3 loop: CASSPPGSGRETQYF. CDR3 sequence (DNA): TGTGCCAGCTCACCACCGGGGTCCGGGAGAGAGACCCAGTACTTC. The entire variable domain, with the rest obtained from reference TRBV18 and TRBJ2-5, is as follows: NAGVMQNPRHLVRRRGQEARLRCSPMKGHSHVYWYRQLPEEGLKFMVYLQKENIIDESGMPKERFSAEFPKEGPSILRIQQVVRGDSAAYFCASSPPGSGRETQYFGPGTRLLVL.

V usage is TRBV18 and J usage is TRBJ1-5; 7 bases are shared with TRBD1. Germline values: CDR1 KGHSH, CDR2 LQKENI. The length of the CDR3 is 17 residues. Trimming at V came to 2 bases and at J to 0 bases, leaving 7 bases not matched to a gene. This CDR3 is CASSPVRQGASNQPQHF. CDR3 bases: TGTGCCAGCTCACCAGTCCGACAGGGAGCTAGCAATCAGCCCCAGCATTTT.

This clone was counted a single time. V is TRBV6-5 and J is TRBJ1-1, with D perhaps TRBD1 (5 bases). The V end lost 5 bases, the J end lost 3 bases, and 13 bases lay between the germline ends. The germline V gene encodes CDR1 MNHEY and CDR2 SVGAGI. The CDR3 covers 14 residues. The CDR3 nucleotides read TGTGCCAGCAGTCGCGGCTGGGGCGACACTGAAGCTTTCTTT. This sequence encodes CASSRGWGDTEAFF.

The genes are TRBV9 and TRBJ2-1, with 9 bases identical to TRBD2. The ends lost 4 bases at V and 8 bases at J; junction bases unmatched: 10. The CDR3 has 15 amino acids. Looked up from germline, CDR1 is SGDLS and CDR2 is YYNGEE. CDR3 sequence reads: CASSRGSGGPYEQFF. The CDR3, as DNA: TGTGCCAGCAGCCGGGGCAGCGGGGGGCCATATGAGCAGTTCTTC.

This clone is classed as medium-sized (0.01 to 0.1%). This chain joins TRBV5-1 and TRBJ1-3; the D is unclear. Germline V gene sequence: CDR1 SGHRS, CDR2 YFSETQ. The V end was cut by 0 bases, the J end by 4 bases, with 20 bases between. The CDR3 is 18 residues long. The CDR3 sequence: CASSLGYPPDTLGNTIYF. The DNA of the CDR3 is TGCGCCAGCAGCTTGGGGTACCCCCCAGACACTTTAGGAAACACCATATATTTT.

The CDR3 is CASSPLPGTGNDYEQYF. The CDR3 DNA follows: TGTGCCAGCAGTCCACTTCCCGGGACAGGGAACGACTACGAGCAGTACTTC. The chain has TRBV28 and TRBJ2-7, with TRBD1 matching over 9 bases. The CDR3 covers 17 residues. Germline CDR1 is MDHEN and CDR2 is SYDVKM. The V segment lost 5 bases and the J segment 3 bases; nucleotides outside the gene matches: 14. The full variable domain, with the rest looked up from reference TRBV28 and TRBJ2-7, is DVKVTQSSRYLVKRTGEKVFLECVQDMDHENMFWYRQDPGLGLRLIYFSYDVKMKEKGDIPEGYSVSREKKERFSLILESASTNQTSMYLCASSPLPGTGNDYEQYFGPGTRLTVT.

This clone was seen a single time. The rearrangement uses TRBV7-9 and TRBJ1-4; D might be TRBD1 (6 bases). V was pared by 1 base and J by 6 bases, with 21 bases between. This CDR3 region has 18 residues. Germline loops: CDR1 SEHNR, CDR2 FQNEAQ (reference sequence). The DNA for the CDR3 is TGTGCCAGCAGCTTAGGTAGTAGTGGGGGCCCCGGAGATGAAAAACTGTTTTTT. Translated: CASSLGSSGGPGDEKLFF. Combining the CDR3 with reference TRBV7-9 and TRBJ1-4 gives the whole variable domain DTGVSQNPRHKITKRGQNVTFRCDPISEHNRLYWYRQTLGQGPEFLTYFQNEAQLEKSRLLSDRFSAERPKGSFSTLEIQRTEQGDSAMYLCASSLGSSGGPGDEKLFFGSGTQLSVL.

The chain employs TRBV28 and TRBJ2-3; weak D call: TRBD1 (5 bases). Trimming stripped 4 bases from V and 3 bases from J, with 17 bases between. From germline, CDR1 is MDHEN and CDR2 SYDVKM. There are 16 residues in the CDR3. CDR3 region: CASSSPRGRETDTQYF. The DNA of the CDR3 is TGTGCCAGCAGTTCTCCTAGGGGCAGGGAAACAGATACGCAGTATTTT.

The chain recombines TRBV6-5 with TRBJ1-2, with D possibly being TRBD1 (5 bases). The germline V and J ends were trimmed by 8 bases and 8 bases, with 18 bases remaining between them. Looked up from germline, CDR1 is MNHEY and CDR2 is SVGAGI. The CDR3 runs to 13 residues. For the CDR3, the DNA is TGTGCCAGCCGAGACGGGGCCTGGGGGGGCTACACCTTC. It encodes CASRDGAWGGYTF.

The V call is TRBV9, the J call TRBJ2-3; D ambiguous. CDR1 is SGDLS, CDR2 YYNGEE, per germline. With 2 bases removed from V and 6 bases from J, the gap between germline ends came to 4 bases. The CDR3 spans 11 residues. The CDR3 protein is CASSVADTQYF. As DNA, the CDR3 is TGTGCCAGCAGCGTGGCGGATACGCAGTATTTT.

The chain carries TRBV28 and TRBJ1-2; D is undetermined. Per the germline V gene, CDR1 is MDHEN and CDR2 is SYDVKM. CDR3 length: 14 residues. V was cut by 1 base and J by 2 bases, with 8 bases left in between. Written as DNA, the CDR3 is TGTGCCAGCAGTTTATACGCACAGAACTATGGCTACACCTTC. Its protein is CASSLYAQNYGYTF.

The genes are TRBV9 and TRBJ1-1, with TRBD1 matching over 8 bases. The germline gives CDR1 SGDLS, CDR2 YYNGEE. The CDR3 is 14 amino acids. J was trimmed by 8 bases and V by 0 bases; bases with no gene match: 6. The CDR3 loop reads CASSVGGGQAEAFF. CDR3 bases: TGTGCCAGCAGCGTAGGAGGGGGACAGGCGGAAGCTTTCTTT. Supplemented by reference TRBV9 and TRBJ1-1, the full variable domain reads DSGVTQTPKHLITATGQRVTLRCSPRSGDLSVYWYQQSLDQGLQFLIQYYNGEERAKGNILERFSAQQFPDLHSELNLSSLELGDSALYFCASSVGGGQAEAFFGQGTRLTVV.

The chain couples TRBV5-4 to TRBJ2-1; TRBD1 aligns across 10 bases. This CDR3 has 16 amino acids. V lost 6 bases, J lost 7 bases, and 13 bases stayed unmatched. Looked up from germline, CDR1 is SGHNT and CDR2 is YYREEE (reference sequence). CDR3 in amino acids: CASNAGTGDYRNEQFF. The CDR3 coding sequence is TGTGCCAGCAACGCCGGGACAGGGGATTATAGGAATGAGCAGTTCTTC.